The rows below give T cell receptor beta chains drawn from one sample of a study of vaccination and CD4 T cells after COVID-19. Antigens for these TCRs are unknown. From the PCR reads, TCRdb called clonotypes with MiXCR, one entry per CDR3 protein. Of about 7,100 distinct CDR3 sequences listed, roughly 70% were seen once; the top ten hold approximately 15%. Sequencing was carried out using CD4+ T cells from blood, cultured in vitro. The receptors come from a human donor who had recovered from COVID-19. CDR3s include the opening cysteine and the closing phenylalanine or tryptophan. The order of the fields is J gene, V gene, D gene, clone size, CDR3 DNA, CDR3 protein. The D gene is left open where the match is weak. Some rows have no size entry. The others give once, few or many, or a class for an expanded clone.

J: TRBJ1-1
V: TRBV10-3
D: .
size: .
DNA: TGTGCCATCAGCTCAGGGACCCAAGAGGGAGCTTTCTTT
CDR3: CAISSGTQEGAFF

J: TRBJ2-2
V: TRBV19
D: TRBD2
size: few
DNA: TGTGCCAGTAGTACCGGACTAGCGGGAGATGGCGGGGAGCTGTTTTTT
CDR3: CASSTGLAGDGGELFF

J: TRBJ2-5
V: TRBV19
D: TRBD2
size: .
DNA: TGTGCCAGTACCCTGACTAGCGGGAGTTGGCAGACCCAGTACTTC
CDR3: CASTLTSGSWQTQYF

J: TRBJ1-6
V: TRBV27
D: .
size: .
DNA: TGTGCCAGCAGTTTCGGGGAAGGGAGAAATTCACCCCTCCACTTT
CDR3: CASSFGEGRNSPLHF

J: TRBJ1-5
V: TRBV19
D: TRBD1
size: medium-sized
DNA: TGTGCCAGTAGTATAGGGGACAGGGGAACTAATCAGCCCCAGCATTTT
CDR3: CASSIGDRGTNQPQHF

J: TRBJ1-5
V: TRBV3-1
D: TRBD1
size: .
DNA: TGTGCCAGCAGCCAAGAGACAGGGGGCAATCAGCCCCAGCATTTT
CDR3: CASSQETGGNQPQHF

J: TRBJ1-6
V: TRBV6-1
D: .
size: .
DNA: TGTGCCAGCAGCCACCAGAGCTCCTATAATTCACCCCTCCACTTT
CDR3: CASSHQSSYNSPLHF

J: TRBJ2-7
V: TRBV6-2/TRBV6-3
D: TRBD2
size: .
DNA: TGTGCCAGCTACGCACCGGGACTAGCGGCGACATTCCGTTTTTACGAGCAGTACTTC
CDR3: CASYAPGLAATFRFYEQYF

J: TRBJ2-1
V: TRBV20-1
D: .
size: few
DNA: TGCAGTGCTAGGGGGGACCGTCGCTCCAATGAGCAGTTCTTC
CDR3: CSARGDRRSNEQFF

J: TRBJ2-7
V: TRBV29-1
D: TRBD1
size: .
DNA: TGCAGCGTGGCCCGGGACAGGGTGGCCTACGAGCAGTACTTC
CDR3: CSVARDRVAYEQYF

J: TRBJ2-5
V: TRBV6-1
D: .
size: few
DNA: TGTGCCAGCAGTGAACTCCGGGGGCGCTTGGTTCAAGAGACCCAGTACTTC
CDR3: CASSELRGRLVQETQYF

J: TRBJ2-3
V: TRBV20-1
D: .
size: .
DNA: TGCAGTGCTAGAGATAGAGTTAGCACAGATACGCAGTATTTT
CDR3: CSARDRVSTDTQYF

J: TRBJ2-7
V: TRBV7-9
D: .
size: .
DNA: TGTGCCAGCACCCTGCCCGGGACCGGGGGGCACGAGCAGTACTTC
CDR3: CASTLPGTGGHEQYF

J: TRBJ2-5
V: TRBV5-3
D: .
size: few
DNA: TGTGCCAGAAGCTTGGTACGGAAACCGCTTCAAGAGACCCAGTACTTC
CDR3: CARSLVRKPLQETQYF

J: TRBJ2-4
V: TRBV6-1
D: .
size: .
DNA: TGTGCCAGCAGCCCTCCAGCCAAAAACATTCAGTACTTC
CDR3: CASSPPAKNIQYF

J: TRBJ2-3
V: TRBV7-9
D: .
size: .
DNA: TGTGCCAGCAGCTTAATTCTAAGGGAACTCACAGATACGCAGTATTTT
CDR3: CASSLILRELTDTQYF

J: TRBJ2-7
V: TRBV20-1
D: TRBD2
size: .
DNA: TGCAGTGCTAGGGTTGGGTCACTAAGCGGGAAGTCGAAGGGGCAGTACTTC
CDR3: CSARVGSLSGKSKGQYF

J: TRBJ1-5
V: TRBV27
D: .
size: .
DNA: TGTGCCAGCAGGCGCTTCTTCAATCAGCCCCAGCATTTT
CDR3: CASRRFFNQPQHF

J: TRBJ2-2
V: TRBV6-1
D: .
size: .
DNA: TGTGCCAGCTCACCGGTGGGGGTAGGGACCGGGGAGCTGTTTTTT
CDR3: CASSPVGVGTGELFF

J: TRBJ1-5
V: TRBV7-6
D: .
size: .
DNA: TGTGCCAGCAGCTTAGGTGGTGGGGTGGGGCAGCCCCAGCATTTT
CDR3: CASSLGGGVGQPQHF

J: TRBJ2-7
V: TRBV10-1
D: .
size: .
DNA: TGCGCCAGCAGTGACAGGAACTACGAGCAGTACTTC
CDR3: CASSDRNYEQYF

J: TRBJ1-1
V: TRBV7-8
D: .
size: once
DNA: TGTGCCAGCAGCCCCCGGGGGCCCGAGAACACTGAAGCTTTCTTT
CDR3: CASSPRGPENTEAFF

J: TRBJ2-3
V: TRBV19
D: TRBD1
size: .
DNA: TGTGCCAGTACCGCGGGACAGGGAATGGATACGCAGTATTTT
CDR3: CASTAGQGMDTQYF

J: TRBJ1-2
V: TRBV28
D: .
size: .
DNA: TGTGCCAGCAGTTCCCCGGGGGCCGCGGGCTATGGCTACACCTTC
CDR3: CASSSPGAAGYGYTF

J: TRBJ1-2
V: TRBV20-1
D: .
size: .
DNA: TGCAGTGCTTCCCGGGACAACTATGGCTACACCTTC
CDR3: CSASRDNYGYTF

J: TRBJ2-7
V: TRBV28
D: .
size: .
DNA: TGTGCCAGCAGGCGACAGGGAGGGACCTACGAGCAGTACTTC
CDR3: CASRRQGGTYEQYF